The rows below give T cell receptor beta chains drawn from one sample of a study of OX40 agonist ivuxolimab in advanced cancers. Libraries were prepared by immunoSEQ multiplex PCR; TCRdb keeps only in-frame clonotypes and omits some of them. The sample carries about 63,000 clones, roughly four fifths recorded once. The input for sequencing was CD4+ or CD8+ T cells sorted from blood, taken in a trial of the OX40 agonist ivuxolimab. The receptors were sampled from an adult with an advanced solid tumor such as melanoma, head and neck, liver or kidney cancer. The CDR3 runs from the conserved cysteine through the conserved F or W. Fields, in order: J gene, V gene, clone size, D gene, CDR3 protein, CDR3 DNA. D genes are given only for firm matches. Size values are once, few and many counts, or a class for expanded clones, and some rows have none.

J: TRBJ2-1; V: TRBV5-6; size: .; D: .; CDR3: CASSLGLSGGFF; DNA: TGTGCCAGCAGCTTAGGGTTATCTGGGGGGTTCTTC
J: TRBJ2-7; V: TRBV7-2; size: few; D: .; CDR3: CASSPRGAGLYEQYF; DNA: TGTGCCAGCAGCCCTAGAGGGGCGGGGCTCTACGAGCAGTACTTC
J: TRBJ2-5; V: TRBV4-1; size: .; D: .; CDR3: CASSQLPGQETQYF; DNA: TGCGCCAGCAGCCAACTCCCGGGCCAAGAGACCCAGTACTTC
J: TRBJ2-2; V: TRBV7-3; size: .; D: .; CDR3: CASSSPYNTGELFF; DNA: TGTGCCAGCAGCTCCCCGTATAACACCGGGGAGCTGTTTTTT
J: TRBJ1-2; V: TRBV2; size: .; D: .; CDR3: CASSDYLTYTF; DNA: TGTGCCAGCAGTGATTATCTGACCTACACCTTC
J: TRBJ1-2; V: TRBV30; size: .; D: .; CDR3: CAWSGVDYTF; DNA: TGTGCCTGGAGTGGGGTGGACTACACCTTC
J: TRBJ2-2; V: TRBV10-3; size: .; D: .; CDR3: CAIRGGANTGELFF; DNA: TGTGCCATCAGGGGCGGAGCGAACACCGGGGAGCTGTTTTTT
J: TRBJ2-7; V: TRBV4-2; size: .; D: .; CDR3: CASSQDTTVSYEQYF; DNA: TGTGCCAGCAGCCAAGATACCACAGTTAGCTACGAGCAGTACTTC
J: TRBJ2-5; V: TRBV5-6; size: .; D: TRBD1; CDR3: CASSPTWDRQETQYF; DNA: TGTGCCAGCAGCCCTACCTGGGACAGACAAGAGACCCAGTACTTC
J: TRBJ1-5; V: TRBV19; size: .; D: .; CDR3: CASSLPKGSSNQPQHF; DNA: TGTGCCAGTAGTTTACCTAAGGGATCAAGCAATCAGCCCCAGCATTTT
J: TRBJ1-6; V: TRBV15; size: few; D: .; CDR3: CATSRTGMSPLHF; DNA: TGTGCCACCAGCAGAACAGGGATGTCACCCCTCCACTTT
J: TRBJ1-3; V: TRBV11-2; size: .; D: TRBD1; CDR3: CASSLVTGGGSGNTIYF; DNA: TGTGCCAGCAGCTTAGTGACAGGGGGCGGCTCTGGAAACACCATATATTTT
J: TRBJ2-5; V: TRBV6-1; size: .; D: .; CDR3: CASSESRETQYF; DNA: TGTGCCAGCAGTGAATCCCGGGAGACCCAGTACTTC
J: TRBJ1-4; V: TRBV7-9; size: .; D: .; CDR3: CASSRGENEKLFF; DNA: TGTGCCAGCAGCCGCGGAGAAAATGAAAAACTGTTTTTT
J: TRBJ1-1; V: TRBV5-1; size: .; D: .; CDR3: CASSLDGLNTEAFF; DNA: TGCGCCAGCAGCTTGGACGGCCTGAACACTGAAGCTTTCTTT
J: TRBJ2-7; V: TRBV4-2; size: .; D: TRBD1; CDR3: CASSQSVQGSSYEQYF; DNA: TGTGCCAGCAGCCAATCCGTACAGGGGAGCTCCTACGAGCAGTACTTC
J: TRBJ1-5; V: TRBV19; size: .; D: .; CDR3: CASSIFTGGVSSNQPQHF; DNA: TGTGCCAGTAGTATTTTCACGGGAGGGGTTAGTAGCAATCAGCCCCAGCATTTT
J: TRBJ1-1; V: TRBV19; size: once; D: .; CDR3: CASSVGTPNTEAFF; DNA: TGTGCCAGTAGTGTCGGGACTCCAAACACTGAAGCTTTCTTT
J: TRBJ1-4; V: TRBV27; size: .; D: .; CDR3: CASSASFQGGEKLFF; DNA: TGTGCCAGCAGCGCGTCGTTTCAGGGTGGAGAAAAACTGTTTTTT
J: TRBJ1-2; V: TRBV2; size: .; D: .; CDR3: CASSEARSGYTF; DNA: TGTGCCAGCAGTGAAGCCCGGAGTGGCTACACCTTC
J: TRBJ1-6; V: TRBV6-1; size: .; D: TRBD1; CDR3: CASNLRGPNSPLHF; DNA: TGTGCCAGCAACCTCAGGGGGCCGAATTCACCCCTCCACTTT
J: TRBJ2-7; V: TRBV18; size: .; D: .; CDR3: CASSRVRAGEQYF; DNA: TGTGCCAGCTCACGTGTCAGGGCTGGCGAGCAGTACTTC
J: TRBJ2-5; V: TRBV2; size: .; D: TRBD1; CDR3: CASSTGTGKQETQYF; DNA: TGTGCCAGCAGCACCGGGACAGGGAAGCAAGAGACCCAGTACTTC